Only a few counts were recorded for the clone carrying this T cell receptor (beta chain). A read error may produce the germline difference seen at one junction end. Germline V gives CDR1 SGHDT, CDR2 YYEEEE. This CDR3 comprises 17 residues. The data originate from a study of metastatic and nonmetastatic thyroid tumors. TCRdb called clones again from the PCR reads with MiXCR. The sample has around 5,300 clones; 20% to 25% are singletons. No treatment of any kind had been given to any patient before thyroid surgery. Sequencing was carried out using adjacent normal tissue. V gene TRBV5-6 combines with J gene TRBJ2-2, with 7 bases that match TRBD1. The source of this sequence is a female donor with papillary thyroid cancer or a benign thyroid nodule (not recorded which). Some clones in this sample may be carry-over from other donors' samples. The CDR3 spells CANSLVGQRSKTGKLFF. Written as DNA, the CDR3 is TGTGCCAACAGCTTGGTGGGACAGCGCAGTAAGACCGGGAAGCTGTTTTTT.